The rows below give T cell receptor beta chains drawn from one sample of a study of T cell responses to AZD1222 COVID-19 vaccine. Produced via immunoSEQ multiplex PCR; TCRdb's table is partial and in-frame only. The table has some 120,000 clones, roughly 88% seen once. Sequenced material: peripheral blood, taken on day 0 of AZD1222 vaccination. These TCRs come from an adult in good health. Each CDR3 is given with its conserved first and last residue. Each record gives: V gene, J gene, clone size, D gene, CDR3 DNA, CDR3 protein. The D gene is left open where the match is weak. A row's size may be missing; if present it is once, few, many or a size class.

>TRBV7-6|TRBJ2-2|once|-
TGTGCCAGCAGCACTGAGGGGTTGAACACCGGGGAGCTGTTTTTT
CASSTEGLNTGELFF
>TRBV20-1|TRBJ1-2|-|TRBD1
TGCAGTGCTAGTGGGGACAGCCCCAATGGCTACACCTTC
CSASGDSPNGYTF
>TRBV6-1|TRBJ1-5|-|-
TGTGCCAGCAGTGAAGGAGGAAGCAATCAGCCCCAGCATTTT
CASSEGGSNQPQHF
>TRBV19|TRBJ2-5|once|TRBD2
TGTGCCAGTAGTACGTTGGGGACTAGCGGGATCGTAGAGACCCAGTACTTC
CASSTLGTSGIVETQYF
>TRBV12-3/TRBV12-4|TRBJ2-5|-|TRBD2
TGTGCCAGCAACCCCGGGACTAAGGAGACCCAGTACTTC
CASNPGTKETQYF
>TRBV19|TRBJ1-5|-|-
TGTGCCAGTAGTATAGATTCGGTAAGGGGTCAGCCCCAGCATTTT
CASSIDSVRGQPQHF
>TRBV7-2|TRBJ1-1|-|-
TGTGCCAGCAGCTTAGTAAATATTCAGAACACTGAAGCTTTCTTT
CASSLVNIQNTEAFF
>TRBV3-1/TRBV3-2|TRBJ1-1|-|-
TGTGCCAGCAGCCAAAACACAGGGAGGGGCACTGAAGCTTTCTTT
CASSQNTGRGTEAFF
>TRBV18|TRBJ2-3|-|-
TGTGCCAGCTCCTCAGGGGGCACAGATACGCAGTATTTT
CASSSGGTDTQYF
>TRBV5-5|TRBJ2-7|once|-
TGTGCCAGCAGCTTGGTTTGGCAGGGCTCCTACGAGCAGTACTTC
CASSLVWQGSYEQYF
>TRBV7-3|TRBJ1-1|-|TRBD1
TGTGCCAGCAGCCGTAGGGGGCACGATGAAGCTTTCTTT
CASSRRGHDEAFF
>TRBV28|TRBJ2-3|-|TRBD1
TGTGCCAGCAGTACGATCGGACAGGGGAGTTTCGCAGATACGCAGTATTTT
CASSTIGQGSFADTQYF
>TRBV3-1/TRBV3-2|TRBJ1-3|few|-
TGTGCCAGCACCACGAACAGAGACACCATATATTTT
CASTTNRDTIYF
>TRBV11-3|TRBJ2-2|few|-
TGTGCCAGCACCTGGACAAGGGGCGGGGAGCTGTTTTTT
CASTWTRGGELFF
>TRBV21-1|TRBJ2-7|-|-
TGTGCCAGCAGCACTCTCGGAAGCGGAGGGGGCTACGAGCAGTACTTC
CASSTLGSGGGYEQYF
>TRBV7-8|TRBJ1-1|-|-
TGTGCCAGCAGCTTAGACATTGGGGGGCGGGGTCGAACTGAAGCTTTCTTT
CASSLDIGGRGRTEAFF
>TRBV28|TRBJ1-1|few|-
TGTGCCAGCAGTGTCGACAGGAACACTGAAGCTTTCTTT
CASSVDRNTEAFF
>TRBV4-2|TRBJ1-4|-|-
TGTGCCAGCAGCCCAGAAGACAGTTCGGGTGAAAAACTGTTTTTT
CASSPEDSSGEKLFF
>TRBV4-1|TRBJ2-7|-|TRBD2
TGCGCCAGCAGCCAAGAAGGGAGCGGGGGATACGAGCAGTACTTC
CASSQEGSGGYEQYF
>TRBV6-1|TRBJ2-7|-|TRBD2
TGTGCCAGCAGTGAAGCAGCTAGCGGGGGAGACGAGCAGTACTTC
CASSEAASGGDEQYF
>TRBV7-8|TRBJ1-1|-|TRBD1
TGTGCCAGCAGCCAACAGGGGGTGATATTGAATACTGAAGCTTTCTTT
CASSQQGVILNTEAFF